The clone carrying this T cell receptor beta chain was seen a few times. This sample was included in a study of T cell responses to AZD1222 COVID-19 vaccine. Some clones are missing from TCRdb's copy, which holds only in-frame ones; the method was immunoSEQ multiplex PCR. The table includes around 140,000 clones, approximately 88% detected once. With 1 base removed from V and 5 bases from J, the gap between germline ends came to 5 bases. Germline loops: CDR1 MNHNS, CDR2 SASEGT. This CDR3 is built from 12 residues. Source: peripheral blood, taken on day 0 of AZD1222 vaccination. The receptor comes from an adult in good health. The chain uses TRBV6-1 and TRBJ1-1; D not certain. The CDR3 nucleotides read TGTGCCAGCAGTGAAGTATTGACTGAAGCTTTCTTT. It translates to CASSEVLTEAFF.